What follows are 19 T cell receptor beta chains derived from one specimen sequenced in a study of brain T cells in children with intractable seizures. TCRdb keeps only in-frame clones here, not all; method: immunoSEQ multiplex PCR. Among 300,000 to 400,000 clones listed, about 94% were seen once. The time point denotes: blood from clinic visit 5 months post-surgery; TSC patient then seizure free. Sequenced material: peripheral blood, taken less than 6 months after surgery. The receptors were gathered from a boy younger than two with tuberous sclerosis and intractable seizures.

V is TRBV24-1 and J is TRBJ2-7; the match to TRBD2 covers 11 bases. The junction had 5 bases not matched to a gene; V was cut back by 6 bases and J by 2 bases. Looked up from germline, CDR1 is KGHDR and CDR2 is SFDVKD. The CDR3 covers 15 residues. The CDR3, as DNA: TGTGCCACCAGTACAGGGACTAGCGGTACCTACGAGCAGTACTTC. Protein sequence: CATSTGTSGTYEQYF.

CDR3 protein: CASSKEDSGYQETQYF. The CDR3 DNA follows: TGTGCCAGCAGCAAAGAGGATAGCGGGTACCAAGAGACCCAGTACTTC. The chain joins TRBV21-1 to TRBJ2-5; the tabulated D call, TRBD2, remains unverified against the DNA. TRBV21-1 is annotated as a pseudogene. CDR3 size: 16 residues.

This clone was counted a single time. The chain links TRBV24-1 to TRBJ1-5; D is unclear. Trimming cost V 2 bases and J 5 bases, with 12 bases left between them. The CDR3 runs 15 residues. The germline V gene encodes CDR1 KGHDR and CDR2 SFDVKD. The CDR3 sequence: CATSDSGVGYQPQHF. The CDR3 DNA reads as TGTGCCACCAGTGATTCTGGGGTCGGGTATCAGCCCCAGCATTTT.

The rearrangement joins TRBV7-2 to TRBJ1-2; possible D gene TRBD1, 6 bases. The CDR3 sequence is 14 residues long. Germline CDR1 is SGHTA and CDR2 is FQGNSA. The V and J ends lost 6 bases and 1 base respectively, with 12 bases between them. CDR3 sequence: CASRGQRHNYGYTF. The CDR3 DNA reads as TGTGCCAGCAGGGGACAAAGGCATAACTATGGCTACACCTTC.

This sequence joins TRBV27 and TRBJ2-1; no reliable D call. Trimming took off 2 bases at V and 2 bases at J, with 7 bases between the two ends. Germline V gives CDR1 MNHEY, CDR2 SMNVEV (reference sequence). This CDR3 is 14 amino acids long. CDR3 amino acids: CASSLEGPYNEQFF. The CDR3 region has the DNA TGTGCCAGCAGTTTAGAAGGCCCCTACAATGAGCAGTTCTTC.

V is TRBV19 and J is TRBJ2-5; maybe TRBD2 (5 bases). V was shortened by 2 bases and J by 4 bases, with 14 bases between the two germline ends. The CDR3 extends over 15 amino acids. Germline CDR1 and CDR2: LNHDA and SQIVND (reference sequence). CDR3 loop: CASSISGAVGETQYF. As DNA, the CDR3 is TGTGCCAGTAGTATAAGCGGAGCCGTGGGAGAGACCCAGTACTTC.

This clone was found once. V usage is TRBV7-8 and J usage is TRBJ1-3; D ambiguous. V lost 1 base, J lost 0 bases, and 4 bases lay in between. The V gene's germline CDR1 is SGHVS and CDR2 FQNEAQ. CDR3 length: 14 amino acids. The CDR3 sequence is CASSLDLSGNTIYF. The DNA for the CDR3 is TGTGCCAGCAGCTTAGATCTCTCTGGAAACACCATATATTTT.

The chain has TRBV4-1 and TRBJ2-5; 7 bases fit TRBD2. The CDR3 is 17 amino acids. Germline V gives CDR1 MGHRA, CDR2 YSYEKL. After removal of 1 base from V and 5 bases from J, the junction contained 13 bases not matched to a gene. The CDR3 reads CASSQVLSGITRETQYF. The CDR3 DNA reads as TGCGCCAGCAGCCAAGTTTTGAGCGGGATTACTAGGGAGACCCAGTACTTC.

V and J are TRBV5-4 and TRBJ1-1; no clear D gene. The V end lost 4 bases, the J end lost 2 bases, and 12 bases lay between the germline ends. The CDR3 loop spans 14 amino acids. Germline values: CDR1 SGHNT, CDR2 YYREEE (reference sequence). CDR3 nucleotide sequence: TGTGCCAGCAGCGTGCCCGGCGGAAACACTGAAGCTTTCTTT. This translates into CASSVPGGNTEAFF.

The V and J genes are TRBV12-3 or TRBV12-4 and TRBJ2-7; perhaps TRBD2 as D (5 bases). Between the trimmed V and J ends, which lost 6 bases and 6 bases, there was a span of 12 bases. The CDR3 contains 12 residues. As DNA, the CDR3 is TGTGCCAGCAGCTTCGAGGGATTCGAGCAGTACTTC. It is translated as CASSFEGFEQYF.

The genes are TRBV5-6 and TRBJ1-1; TRBD1 matches at 10 bases. V was pared by 2 bases and J by 1 base, with 14 bases of the junction left unmatched. From germline, CDR1 is SGHDT and CDR2 YYEEEE. The CDR3 is 19 residues long. The CDR3 DNA follows: TGTGCCAGCAGCTTACAACAATCGTTAAGGGACAGGGGGAACACTGAAGCTTTCTTT. Translated, it gives CASSLQQSLRDRGNTEAFF.

The V gene is TRBV18, the J gene TRBJ1-2; perhaps TRBD1 as D (5 bases). The germline V gene has CDR1 KGHSH and CDR2 LQKENI. This CDR3 contains 14 residues. Trimming took 8 bases from V and 2 from J, leaving 15 bases between them. The chain's CDR3 is CASSIEGPNYGYTF. The CDR3, as DNA: TGTGCCAGCAGCATAGAGGGACCGAACTATGGCTACACCTTC.

The V call is TRBV12-5, the J call TRBJ1-5, with D unresolved. The V end was cut by 0 bases, the J end by 4 bases, with 13 bases between. Germline loops: CDR1 LGHNT, CDR2 FRNRAP. This CDR3 has 16 amino acids. The CDR3 protein is CASGLVQGAGNQPQHF. The DNA of the CDR3 is TGTGCTAGTGGTTTGGTACAAGGAGCGGGGAATCAGCCCCAGCATTTT.

This clone occurred once. The V gene is TRBV7-2, the J gene TRBJ2-3, with D possibly called TRBD1 or TRBD2 (6 bases each). The V and J ends lost 1 base and 2 bases respectively, with 10 bases between them. The germline gives CDR1 SGHTA, CDR2 FQGNSA. The CDR3 extends over 15 amino acids. CDR3 in amino acids: CASSLDGGFTDTQYF. CDR3 nucleotide sequence: TGTGCCAGCAGCTTAGACGGGGGCTTCACAGATACGCAGTATTTT.

This rearrangement joins TRBV5-6 to TRBJ1-1; 7 nucleotides line up with TRBD1. The trim removed 1 base at V and 1 base at J, leaving 4 bases unmatched. The germline gives CDR1 SGHDT, CDR2 YYEEEE. The CDR3 is made up of 15 amino acids. The CDR3 protein is CASSLLGGPNTEAFF. The CDR3 region has the DNA TGTGCCAGCAGCTTGTTAGGGGGCCCGAACACTGAAGCTTTCTTT.

The chain employs TRBV29-1 and TRBJ1-1, with 8 bases that match TRBD1. The CDR3 runs to 12 residues. From germline, CDR1 is SQVTM and CDR2 ANQGSEA. V shed 7 bases, J shed 10 bases, and the junction held 11 bases outside the gene matches. The CDR3 is CSALTGEAGAFF. DNA for the CDR3: TGCAGCGCCCTGACAGGGGAAGCTGGAGCTTTCTTT.

The chain recombines TRBV24-1 with TRBJ2-5, with D unresolved. Trimming removed 0 bases from V and 2 bases from J, with 15 bases in between. CDR3 length equals 17 residues. Germline V lookup: CDR1 KGHDR, CDR2 SFDVKD. This CDR3 is CATSDLQASRHQETQYF. DNA of the CDR3: TGTGCCACCAGTGATTTGCAAGCTTCGCGACATCAAGAGACCCAGTACTTC.

The J gene is TRBJ2-5, the V gene TRBV7-9; D might be TRBD1 or TRBD2, each matching 5 bases. Germline V gene lookup returns CDR1 SEHNR and CDR2 FQNEAQ (reference sequence). Trimming took off 1 base at V and 5 bases at J, with 14 bases between the two ends. The CDR3 is 15 residues long. The CDR3 DNA reads as TGTGCCAGCAGCTTAGTTCCAGGGCGGGTTGAGACCCAGTACTTC. Its protein is CASSLVPGRVETQYF. The full variable domain, rest sourced from reference TRBV7-9 and TRBJ2-5, is DTGVSQNPRHKITKRGQNVTFRCDPISEHNRLYWYRQTLGQGPEFLTYFQNEAQLEKSRLLSDRFSAERPKGSFSTLEIQRTEQGDSAMYLCASSLVPGRVETQYFGPGTRLLVL.

The genes are TRBV4-2 and TRBJ2-7; D gene uncertain. Germline CDR1 is LGHNA and CDR2 is YNFKEQ. The CDR3 covers 15 residues. Deletions cut 2 bases from V and 2 bases from J, with 13 bases between. The CDR3 loop reads CASSQLITVTYEQYF. CDR3 bases: TGTGCCAGCAGCCAACTTATAACAGTTACCTACGAGCAGTACTTC.